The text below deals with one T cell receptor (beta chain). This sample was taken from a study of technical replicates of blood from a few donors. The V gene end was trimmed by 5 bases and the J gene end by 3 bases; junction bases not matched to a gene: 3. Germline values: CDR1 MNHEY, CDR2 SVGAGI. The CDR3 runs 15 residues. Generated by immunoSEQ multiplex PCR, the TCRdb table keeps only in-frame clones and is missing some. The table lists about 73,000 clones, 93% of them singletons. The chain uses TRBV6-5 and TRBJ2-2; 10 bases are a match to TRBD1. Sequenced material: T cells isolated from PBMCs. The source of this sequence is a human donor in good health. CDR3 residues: CASSPDRGHTGELFF. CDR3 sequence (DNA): TGTGCCAGCAGTCCTGACAGGGGGCACACCGGGGAGCTGTTTTTT.